The subject of this entry is one T cell receptor beta chain. Its antigen target is currently unknown. Base qualities are not provided; no much larger clone lies one nucleotide away. The germline V and J ends show losses of 6 bases and 5 bases respectively, and no gene match explains 6 bases of the junction. The CDR3, from cysteine to phenylalanine, totals 13 residues. Just the 39-base CDR3 DNA is kept, in frame starting at base 1. Taken from the germline V gene, the CDR1 and CDR2 loops are SQVTM and ANQGSEA. The collaborating institutions used their own protocols to collect whole blood in K2EDTA tubes. For TCRbeta analysis, collaborators shipped samples as frozen whole blood, isolated PBMCs, or DNA extracted from either of those sample types. The data are from a study of blood T cell repertoires in COVID-19 (TCRdb year 2020). A note on the overall study: Samples from collaborators originated in the United States, Italy and Spain and spanned both the acute and convalescent phases of COVID-19. The prospective study material was composed of cDNA or gDNA derived from T cells, B-cell-depleted T cells, or PBMCs. Deeply sampled blood TCRbeta repertoires from subjects exposed to, actively infected with, or recovered from COVID-19 were included in the dataset. The repertoires were made available in a free public database intended to serve as a resource for research on the immune response to SARS-CoV-2. Samples came from the ongoing ImmuneRACE study (first 160 participants) plus 1,254 subjects from 6 global collaborators. Nearly every sample came with metadata listing a de-identified subject ID, COVID-19 status, age in years and sex. Where available, HLA class I and class II types were taken from metadata supplied by the sample provider and were not determined by assay-based typing. Points the paper makes about the study in general: The amount of clinical and demographic metadata varied by source and participant and was provided uncurated.

TCRbeta CDR3 regions were amplified from genomic DNA using the immunoSEQ Assay, a bias-controlled multiplex PCR. Concerning the study's data processing: Within the assay, amplification of reference gene primers was used to estimate how many nucleated cells each sample contained. To quantify the absolute abundance of each unique TCRbeta CDR3 rearrangement, sequence reads were collapsed and filtered. For each sample, productive Simpson clonality was calculated by taking the square root of Simpson's diversity index across productive rearrangements. TCRdb holds this immuneACCESS table with in-frame rearrangements only. Some clones are missing; in checked studies, unresolved V genes explain under half, and the rest has no known cause. For V, J and clone size, that table is used; D and trimming come from the DNA. The sample has some 80,000 clones on record, around 87% of them singletons. The ten largest account for around 2.9% of the sample.

The sequenced material came from peripheral blood. This clonotype originated in a woman in her fifties or sixties with active or convalescent COVID-19. The receptor chain draws on TRBV29-1 and TRBJ1-1; TRBD1 lines up with 10 middle nucleotides. The sequence in DNA is TGCAGCGTCCGAAAGGACAGGGGGACTGAAGCTTTCTTT. Its coded protein is CSVRKDRGTEAFF.